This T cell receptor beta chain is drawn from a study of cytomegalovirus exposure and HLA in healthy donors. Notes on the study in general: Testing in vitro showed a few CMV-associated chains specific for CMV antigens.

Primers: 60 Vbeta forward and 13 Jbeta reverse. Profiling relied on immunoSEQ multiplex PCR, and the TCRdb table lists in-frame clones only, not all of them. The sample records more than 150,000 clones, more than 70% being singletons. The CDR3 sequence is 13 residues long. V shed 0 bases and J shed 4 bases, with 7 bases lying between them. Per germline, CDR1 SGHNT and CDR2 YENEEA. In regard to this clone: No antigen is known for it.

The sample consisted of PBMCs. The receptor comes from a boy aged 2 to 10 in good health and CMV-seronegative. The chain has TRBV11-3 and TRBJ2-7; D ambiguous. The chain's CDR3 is CASSLETGYEQYF. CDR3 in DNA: TGTGCCAGCAGCTTAGAGACGGGTTACGAGCAGTACTTC.